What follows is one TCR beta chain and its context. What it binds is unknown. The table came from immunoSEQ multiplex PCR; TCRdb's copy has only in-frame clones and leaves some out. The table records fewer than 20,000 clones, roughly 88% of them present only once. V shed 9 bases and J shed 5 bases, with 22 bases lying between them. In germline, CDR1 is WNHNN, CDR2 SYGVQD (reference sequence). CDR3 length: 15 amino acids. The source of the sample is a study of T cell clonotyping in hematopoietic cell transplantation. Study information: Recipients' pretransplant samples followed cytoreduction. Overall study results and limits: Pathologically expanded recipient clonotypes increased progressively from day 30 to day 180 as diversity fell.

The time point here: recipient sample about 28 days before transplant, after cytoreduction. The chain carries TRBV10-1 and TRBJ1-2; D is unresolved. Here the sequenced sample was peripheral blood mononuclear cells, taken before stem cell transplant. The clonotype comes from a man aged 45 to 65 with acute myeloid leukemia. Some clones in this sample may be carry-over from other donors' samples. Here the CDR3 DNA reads TGCGCCAGTCAAGAATGGACGGACCTTCCTTATGGCTACACCTTC. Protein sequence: CASQEWTDLPYGYTF.